Below are 14 T cell receptor beta chains sequenced from a single sample in a study of T cell repertoires in cytomegalovirus infection. These receptors have no known antigen. TCRdb passed the reads through MiXCR, listing each CDR3 protein once. The repertoire holds 680,000 or so distinct CDR3 sequences, roughly a third seen once, with 18% in the top ten. The source material was cultured PBMCs, sampled from culture after CMV antigen stimulation. These receptors came from a human donor in good health (CMV status not recorded). Some clones in this sample may be carry-over from other donors' samples.

The J gene is TRBJ1-5, the V gene TRBV7-2; 8 bases align to TRBD1. Germline V CDR1 and CDR2: SGHTA, FQGNSA. V lost 5 bases, J lost 6 bases, and 6 bases stayed unmatched. The CDR3 spans 14 residues. The CDR3 here is CASSVGTGGQPQHF. CDR3 nucleotide sequence: TGTGCCAGCAGCGTCGGGACAGGCGGTCAGCCCCAGCATTTT.

This clonotype occurred a few times. V and J are TRBV20-1 and TRBJ2-7; D is undetermined. Between the trimmed V and J ends, which lost 1 base and 2 bases, there was a span of 12 bases. The germline CDR1 and CDR2 sequences are DFQATT and SNEGSKA (reference sequence). The CDR3 loop spans 14 amino acids. CDR3 sequence: CSARVASSAYEQYF. The CDR3 DNA reads as TGCAGTGCTAGAGTGGCCTCGTCGGCCTACGAGCAGTACTTC.

The chain is built from TRBV7-2 and TRBJ2-7; 8 bases agree with TRBD2. The CDR3 consists of 16 residues. Trimming took 3 bases from V and 2 from J; bases not matched to a gene: 9. Germline V gene sequence: CDR1 SGHTA, CDR2 FQGNSA. The CDR3: CASSFLAGGTTYEQYF. CDR3 bases: TGTGCCAGCAGCTTTTTGGCGGGGGGTACCACCTACGAGCAGTACTTC.

The genes are TRBV27 and TRBJ1-5; maybe TRBD1 (5 bases). Trimming stripped 5 bases from V and 6 bases from J, with 17 bases between. The CDR3 totals 15 residues. Germline-derived CDR1 and CDR2 are MNHEY and SMNVEV (reference sequence). The CDR3 DNA sequence: TGTGCCAGCAGTCCGATAGGGGTGCAAGGTCAGCCCCAGCATTTT. This translates into CASSPIGVQGQPQHF.

With respect to this clonotype: A read error may produce the germline difference seen at one junction end. The rearrangement uses TRBV7-1 and TRBJ1-2; TRBD1 aligns across 7 bases. TRBV7-1 counts as an open reading frame of uncertain function. The CDR3 extends over 15 amino acids. CDR3 residues: CASSPRGDPGYGCTF. CDR3 coding DNA: TGTGCCAGCAGCCCCAGGGGGGACCCCGGGTATGGCTGCACCTTC.

This clonotype turned up a few times. This rearrangement joins TRBV7-9 to TRBJ2-2; unclear D gene. Germline V CDR1 and CDR2: SEHNR, FQNEAQ (reference sequence). The CDR3 totals 14 residues. Trimming removed 9 bases from V and 4 bases from J, with 15 bases in between. The CDR3 DNA reads as TGTGCCAGTAGCACAGAGCTGGGCACCGGGGAGCTGTTTTTT. Protein sequence: CASSTELGTGELFF.

This clonotype was picked up a small number of times. The rearrangement links TRBV6-1 to TRBJ2-5; TRBD2 matches at 11 bases. Per germline, CDR1 MNHNS and CDR2 SASEGT. This CDR3 contains 20 residues. After removal of 6 bases from V and 2 bases from J, the junction contained 20 bases not matched to a gene. The CDR3 DNA reads as TGTGCCAGCAGCAAATCCCCACCGGGACTAGCGGTCCCTAGACAAGAGACCCAGTACTTC. Translated, it gives CASSKSPPGLAVPRQETQYF.

The chain uses TRBV11-2 and TRBJ2-1, with D possibly matching TRBD1 (5 bases). CDR1 and CDR2 (germline): SGHAT, FQNNGV. With 2 bases removed from V and 0 bases from J, the gap between germline ends came to 11 bases. The CDR3 totals 16 residues. DNA of the CDR3: TGTGCCAGCAGCTTACGACAGTCGAACTCCTACAATGAGCAGTTCTTC. It codes for CASSLRQSNSYNEQFF.

The chain joins TRBV2 to TRBJ1-5, with 9 bases lining up with TRBD1. The germline CDR1 and CDR2 sequences are SNHLY and FYNNEI. This CDR3 region has 20 residues. The V segment lost 1 base and the J segment 3 bases; nucleotides outside the gene matches: 16. The CDR3 is CASSEDHLQIRDRVNQPQHF. CDR3 bases: TGTGCCAGCAGTGAAGACCACCTACAAATTCGGGACAGGGTCAATCAGCCCCAGCATTTT. Full variable domain (rest looked up from reference TRBV2 and TRBJ1-5): EPEVTQTPSHQVTQMGQEVILRCVPISNHLYFYWYRQILGQKVEFLVSFYNNEISEKSEIFDDQFSVERPDGSNFTLKIRSTKLEDSAMYFCASSEDHLQIRDRVNQPQHFGDGTRLSIL.

The chain couples TRBV4-2 to TRBJ1-4; maybe TRBD1 (5 bases). V lost 3 bases and J lost 6, with 17 bases in between. The CDR3 is made up of 16 amino acids. Germline V CDR1 and CDR2: LGHNA, YNFKEQ. Here the CDR3 reads CASSHGVGGTDEKLFF. The CDR3 bases are TGTGCCAGCAGCCATGGGGTCGGGGGGACGGATGAAAAACTGTTTTTT.

V gene TRBV11-2 combines with J gene TRBJ1-6; D is ambiguous. This CDR3 spans 13 amino acids. In germline, CDR1 is SGHAT, CDR2 FQNNGV. The V end lost 5 bases, the J end lost 10 bases, and 12 bases lay between the germline ends. The CDR3 DNA is TGTGCCAGCAGCCCAAACATGCCGTCACCCCTCCACTTT. Translated, it gives CASSPNMPSPLHF.

This clonotype came up once. The chain uses TRBV4-2 and TRBJ2-3; 10 bases align to TRBD2. This CDR3 is built from 16 residues. Germline values: CDR1 LGHNA, CDR2 YNFKEQ. J was trimmed by 5 bases and V by 2 bases; bases with no gene match: 7. The CDR3 spells CASSQNQRGGLDTQYF. CDR3 bases: TGTGCCAGCAGCCAAAACCAGCGGGGGGGATTAGATACGCAGTATTTT.

This clonotype was seen a handful of times. This chain uses TRBV5-1 with TRBJ1-1; a weak D match, TRBD1 (6 bases). Germline assignment: CDR1 SGHRS and CDR2 YFSETQ. CDR3 length: 15 residues. Trimming shortened V by 0 bases and J by 7 bases, and 16 bases separated the two germline ends. The CDR3 coding sequence is TGCGCCAGCAGCTTGGATCCAGGGGCGCGGAGTGAAGCTTTCTTT. It is translated as CASSLDPGARSEAFF.

The rearrangement links TRBV27 to TRBJ1-2; D is unresolved. Germline values: CDR1 MNHEY, CDR2 SMNVEV (reference sequence). The germline V and J ends were trimmed by 5 bases and 5 bases, with 18 bases remaining between them. CDR3 length equals 15 residues. The CDR3 coding sequence is TGTGCCAGCAGTCCACACACTGGGGAGTTATATGGCTACACCTTC. It codes for CASSPHTGELYGYTF.